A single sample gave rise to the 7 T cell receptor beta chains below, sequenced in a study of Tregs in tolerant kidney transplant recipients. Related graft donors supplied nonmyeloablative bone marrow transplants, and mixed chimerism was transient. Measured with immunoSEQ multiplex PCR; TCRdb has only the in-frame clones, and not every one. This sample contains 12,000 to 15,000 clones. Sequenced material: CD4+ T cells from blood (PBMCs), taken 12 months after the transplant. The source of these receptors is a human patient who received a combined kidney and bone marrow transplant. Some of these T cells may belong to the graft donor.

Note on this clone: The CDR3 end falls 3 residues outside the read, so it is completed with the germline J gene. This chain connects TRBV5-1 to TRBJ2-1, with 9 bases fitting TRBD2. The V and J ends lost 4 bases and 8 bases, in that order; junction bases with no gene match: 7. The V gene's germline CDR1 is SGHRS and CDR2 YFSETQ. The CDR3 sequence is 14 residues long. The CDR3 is CASSGGLALYEQFF. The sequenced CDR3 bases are TGCGCCAGCAGCGGGGGACTAGCATTATATGAG.

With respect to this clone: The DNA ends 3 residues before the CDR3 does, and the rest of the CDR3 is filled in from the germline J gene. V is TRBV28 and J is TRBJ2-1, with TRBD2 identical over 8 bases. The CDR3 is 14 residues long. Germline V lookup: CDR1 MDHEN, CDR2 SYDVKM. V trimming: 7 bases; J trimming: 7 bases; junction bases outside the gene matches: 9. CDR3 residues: CASKSGSGWNEQFF. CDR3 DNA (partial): TGTGCCAGCAAAAGCGGGAGCGGTTGGAATGAG.

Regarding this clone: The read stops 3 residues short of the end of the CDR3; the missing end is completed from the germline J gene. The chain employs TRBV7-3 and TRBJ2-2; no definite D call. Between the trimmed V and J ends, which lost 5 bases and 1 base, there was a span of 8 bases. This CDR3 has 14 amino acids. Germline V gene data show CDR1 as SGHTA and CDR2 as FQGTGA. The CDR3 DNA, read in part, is TGTGCCAGCAGCCCGACATTGAACACCGGGGAG. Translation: CASSPTLNTGE. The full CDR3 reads CASSPTLNTGELFF.

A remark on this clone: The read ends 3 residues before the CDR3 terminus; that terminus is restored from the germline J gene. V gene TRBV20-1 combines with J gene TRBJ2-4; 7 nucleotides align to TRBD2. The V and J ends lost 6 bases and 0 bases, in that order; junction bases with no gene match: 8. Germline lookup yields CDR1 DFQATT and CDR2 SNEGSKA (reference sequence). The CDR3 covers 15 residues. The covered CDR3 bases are TGCAGTGCACCGTTAGCGGGTGGAGCCAAAAACATT. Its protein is CSAPLAGGAKNI. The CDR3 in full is CSAPLAGGAKNIQYF.

Incomplete CDR3 DNA: TGCAGTGCTACCTATAGCGGGGATGAG. It is translated as CSATYSGDE. The whole CDR3 reads CSATYSGDEQFF. The V gene is TRBV20-1, the J gene TRBJ2-1, with 8 bases lining up with TRBD2. The CDR3 is cut off 3 residues early in the read; its end comes from the germline J gene. CDR1 is DFQATT and CDR2 is SNEGSKA in the germline V gene (reference sequence). The V segment lost 4 bases and the J segment 8 bases; nucleotides outside the gene matches: 4. The CDR3 length is 12 residues.

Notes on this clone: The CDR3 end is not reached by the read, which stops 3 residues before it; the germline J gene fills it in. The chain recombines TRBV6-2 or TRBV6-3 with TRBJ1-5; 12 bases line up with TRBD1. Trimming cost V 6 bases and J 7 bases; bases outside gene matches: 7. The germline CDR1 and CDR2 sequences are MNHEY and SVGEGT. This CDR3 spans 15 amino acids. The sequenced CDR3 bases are TGTGCCAGCAGACAGGGACAGGGGGCCAGCCAGCCC. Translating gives CASRQGQGASQP. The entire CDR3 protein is CASRQGQGASQPQHF.

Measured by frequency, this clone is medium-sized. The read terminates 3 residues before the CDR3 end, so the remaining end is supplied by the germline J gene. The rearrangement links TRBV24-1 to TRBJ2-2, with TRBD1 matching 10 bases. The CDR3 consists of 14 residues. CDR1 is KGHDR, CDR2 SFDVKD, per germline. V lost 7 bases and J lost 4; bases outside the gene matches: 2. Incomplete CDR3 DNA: TGTGCCACCAGCCGGACAGGGGGCACCGGGGAG. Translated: CATSRTGGTGE. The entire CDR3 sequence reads CATSRTGGTGELFF.